This T cell receptor (beta chain) was profiled in a study of beta chain features in type 1 diabetes. The study, taken as a whole, reports: A pattern of fewer insertions and more deletions at VDJ junctions was seen in type 1 diabetes patients. The naive, central memory and Treg TCRB repertoires of patients appeared to be more similar to one another than those of healthy donors. Among patients with Type 1 diabetes, TCRB CDR3s were moderately but significantly shorter in every one of the four CD4+ subsets.

The isolated RNA, all of it, was reverse transcribed, so expressed TCRB transcripts were what got sequenced. Clones were sequenced by immunoSEQ multiplex PCR, and TCRdb holds only the in-frame ones, with some missing. Altogether about 160,000 clones are present, approximately 8.7% being singletons, with the ten largest covering roughly 0.7%. The germline gives CDR1 SGHRS, CDR2 YFSETQ. The CDR3 consists of 16 residues. Deletions cut 4 bases from V and 2 bases from J, with 15 bases between. About 110 mL of blood, on average, came from one heparinised draw per donor. This clone has only a few counts. Its target is unknown.

The TCR originated in a woman aged 30 to 39 with type 1 diabetes. V and J are TRBV5-1 and TRBJ2-2, with a weak D call TRBD2 (5 bases). Specimen: central memory CD4+ T cells from blood. The CDR3: CASSPGLGLNTGELFF. For the CDR3, the DNA is TGCGCCAGCAGCCCCGGACTGGGATTAAACACCGGGGAGCTGTTTTTT.